This T cell receptor beta chain was observed in a study of blood T cell repertoires in COVID-19. The table lists this clone with a few counts. Enrolled during active infection, Seattle patients were then followed longitudinally. Assay: immunoSEQ multiplex PCR; the TCRdb copy retains only in-frame clones and omits some. The sample includes around 100,000 clones, about 89% of them seen just once. Trimming took off 6 bases at V and 4 bases at J, with 13 bases between the two ends. CDR3 length: 14 residues. Germline CDR1 MDHEN, CDR2 SYDVKM. The sequencing input was peripheral blood. J is TRBJ1-3 and V is TRBV28; perhaps TRBD1 as D (5 bases). The source is a man aged 50-59 years with COVID-19, enrolled during active disease. This chain's CDR3 is CASRPVGGGNTIYF. The CDR3 nucleotides are TGTGCCAGCAGACCCGTGGGGGGAGGAAACACCATATATTTT. Complete variable domain (other parts from reference TRBV28 and TRBJ1-3): DVKVTQSSRYLVKRTGEKVFLECVQDMDHENMFWYRQDPGLGLRLIYFSYDVKMKEKGDIPEGYSVSREKKERFSLILESASTNQTSMYLCASRPVGGGNTIYFGEGSWLTVV.